This TCR beta chain emerged from a study of T-cell memory formation after mild COVID-19 (dated by TCRdb to about 2021). With respect to the entire study: TCR sequence clusters from the two donors were found to be largely donor specific. In two donors, T-cell clones that expanded and contracted after mild COVID-19 were followed by sequencing TCRalpha and TCRbeta repertoires longitudinally. The cohort was made up of two young adult volunteers, one female and one male, who were previously healthy.

PBMCs were isolated by Ficoll-Paque density gradient centrifugation. Findings and caveats that apply to the study as a whole: SARS-CoV-2 specificity was not confirmed for the second-wave clones peaking on day 37. Clones that contracted from day 15 to 85 showed balanced CD4/CD8 phenotypes, whereas a second wave of clones that expanded from day 15 to 37 leaned towards CD4+. Contracting CD4+ clones turned up mainly in the CM and EM memory subsets, whereas EMRA was where CD8+ clones were enriched. The study included only a couple of mild cases, and larger cohorts that include severe cases with pre-infection samples were judged to be necessary. Some responding clones were found in pre-infection memory, which suggests that pre-existing cross-reactive memory T cells took part in the SARS-CoV-2 response.

This clonotype has just a few counts. What this receptor recognizes is not known. It has no much larger one-base neighbor in the sample; base qualities were not kept. The CDR3 contains 16 residues, cysteine and phenylalanine counted. Only the CDR3 DNA is retained, 48 bases long and in frame from the first base. The junction shows trimming of 11 bases on V and 4 bases on J, and the gene matches do not reach 12 bases of it. For CDR1 and CDR2, the germline V gene (reference sequence) lists MNHNY and SVGAGI. The reads were generated on an Illumina NovaSeq 6000. cDNA libraries for TCRalpha and TCRbeta were prepared by 5'RACE using constant-segment primers, with sample barcodes and unique molecular identifiers added. RNA was extracted from every sample with Trizol reagent. Libraries were amplified in two PCR steps, with a second sample barcode and Illumina TruSeq adapters added in the second step. Sequencing of libraries was performed on an Illumina NovaSeq with 2 x 150 bp paired-end reads. The published analysis was carried out like this. Reads were demultiplexed and collapsed into UMI-guided consensus sequences with migec v1.2.7. Using mixcr v2.1.11, UMI consensuses were aligned to TRA and TRB V and J templates and then assembled into clonotypes. A clonotype was counted as expanded or contracted only when both edgeR and NoisET called the clonotype significant, with the noise models trained on biological replicates. edgeR calls used a false discovery rate-adjusted p below 0.01 and a log2 fold-change threshold of 1. As an exploratory analysis of dynamics, PCA with hierarchical clustering was applied to max-normalized trajectories of the 1000 most abundant clonotypes. Separately sequenced CD4+ and CD8+ repertoires were used to assign the CD4 or CD8 phenotype of responding clones. The public reads were reanalyzed by TCRdb: fastp trimming at Q25, MiXCR alignment, in-frame beta chains only. Each entry is one CDR3 protein sequence, shown with its most common DNA and genes. The V and J calls and clone size come from TCRdb's table, not from the authors' own analysis. The sample records approximately 340,000 distinct CDR3 sequences, approximately 16% of which are singletons. The ten top clones hold approximately 20% of the sample.

Source material: PBMCs or a T cell subset sorted from them (not recorded which). The sequence was obtained from a man aged 18 to 35 who had mild COVID-19 (a few samples of this study predate the infection). The sample titles of this study are shuffled in the database, so cell type and time point are left out; the donor was told from shared clones. The chain is encoded by TRBV6-6 joined to TRBJ2-1, with 12 bases aligning to TRBD2. The DNA reads TGTGCCGCAGGACTAGCGGGATGGGCGTTATACAATGAGCAGTTCTTC. Translated, this gives CAAGLAGWALYNEQFF.